This note documents a single T cell receptor (beta chain) sequence. It has no known antigen specificity. Base quality data are lacking; no much larger clone is found one base away. This record comes from a study of blood T cell repertoires in COVID-19 (dated by TCRdb to about 2020). In terms of the full investigation: Samples covering the acute and convalescent phases of COVID-19 were provided by collaborators in the United States, Italy and Spain. The prospective study material was composed of cDNA or gDNA derived from T cells, B-cell-depleted T cells, or PBMCs. The dataset comprised deeply sampled blood TCRbeta repertoires from subjects exposed to, actively infected with, or recovered from COVID-19. A freely available public database, intended as a resource for researchers studying the immune response to SARS-CoV-2, is where the repertoires were released. The samples were drawn from the first 160 participants of the ongoing ImmuneRACE study and from some 1,300 subjects provided by 6 global collaborators. The sample metadata nearly always contained a de-identified subject ID, COVID-19 status, age in years and sex. Where available, HLA class I and class II types were obtained from metadata supplied by the sample provider rather than from assay-based typing. What the authors observed across the whole study: The amount of clinical and demographic metadata varied by source and participant and was provided uncurated.

The collaborating institutions used their own protocols to collect whole blood in K2EDTA tubes. For TCRbeta analysis, collaborators shipped samples in one of three forms: frozen whole blood, isolated PBMCs, or DNA extracted from either of those sample types. From its cysteine to its phenylalanine, the CDR3 spans 15 amino acids. Only the CDR3 part of the read is kept: 45 bases, read in frame from the first base. CDR1 and CDR2, per the germline V gene, are MDHEN and SYDVKM. At the junction V is shortened by 4 bases and J by 0 bases, with 12 bases in between. The immunoSEQ Assay, a bias-controlled multiplex PCR, was used to amplify TCRbeta CDR3 regions from genomic DNA. The paper's data handling went like this. Nucleated cell counts per sample were estimated from amplification of reference gene primers within the assay. To quantify the absolute abundance of each unique TCRbeta CDR3 rearrangement, sequence reads were collapsed and filtered. For each sample, productive Simpson clonality was calculated as the square root of Simpson's diversity index across productive rearrangements. The source is immuneACCESS, and TCRdb retained only in-frame sequences with V and J called. Part of the clones is not carried over; for the studies checked, unresolved V genes explain less than half of this, and the remainder is unexplained. V, J and clone size reflect that table, while D and trimming were determined from the DNA. For this sample there are around 100,000 clones; around 90% appear just once. The ten largest clones add up to more than 5.5% of the sample.

This receptor was obtained from a woman in her sixties with acute or convalescent COVID-19. The specimen was peripheral blood. Recombination linked TRBV28 to TRBJ2-5; the D gene cannot be named for sure. The DNA reads TGTGCCAGCAGTTCCCTCCTTCTCCACCAAGAGACCCAGTACTTC. This is translated as CASSSLLLHQETQYF.